Listed below are T cell receptor beta chains from one sample, sequenced in a study of human T cells and chemical hapten exposure. TCRdb called the RACE reads again in MiXCR, with one record for every CDR3 protein. The repertoire consists of more than 85,000 distinct CDR3 sequences, with roughly a tenth occurring once and the leading ten covering 3% to 4%. The specimen comprised whole blood, sampled in connection with sensitization to the hapten diphenylcyclopropenone (DPC). All receptors derive from a woman aged 40 to 50 with alopecia areata. Some clones in this sample may be carry-over from other donors' samples. Each CDR3 is given without its conserved first and last residue. Each record gives: D gene, J gene, V gene, CDR3 protein. A D gene is named only where the DNA matches it firmly.

D gene: NA; J gene: TRBJ2-7; V gene: TRBV5-8; CDR3 protein: ASSLDQGLGLYEQY
D gene: TRBD1; J gene: TRBJ2-7; V gene: TRBV7-9; CDR3 protein: ASSSGQVSYEQY
D gene: NA; J gene: TRBJ1-3; V gene: TRBV6-5; CDR3 protein: ASSYSNGPGNTIY
D gene: NA; J gene: TRBJ1-4; V gene: TRBV6-2/TRBV6-3; CDR3 protein: ASSDVRGMTEKLF
D gene: NA; J gene: TRBJ1-2; V gene: TRBV2; CDR3 protein: ASKEETGYGYT
D gene: NA; J gene: TRBJ1-3; V gene: TRBV27; CDR3 protein: ASSLSGGTGNTIY
D gene: NA; J gene: TRBJ1-1; V gene: TRBV4-3; CDR3 protein: ASSRSIGGHNTEAF
D gene: NA; J gene: TRBJ1-6; V gene: TRBV28; CDR3 protein: ASSFWLGQNASPLH
D gene: NA; J gene: TRBJ2-6; V gene: TRBV7-2; CDR3 protein: ASSSRIWTGANVLT
D gene: NA; J gene: TRBJ2-1; V gene: TRBV5-1; CDR3 protein: ASRDGQTEQF
D gene: NA; J gene: TRBJ1-1; V gene: TRBV7-3; CDR3 protein: ASSSVNTEAF
D gene: NA; J gene: TRBJ1-1; V gene: TRBV6-2/TRBV6-3; CDR3 protein: AIGPGFGELNTEAF
D gene: NA; J gene: TRBJ1-1; V gene: TRBV12-3/TRBV12-4; CDR3 protein: ASSFGDMNTEAF
D gene: NA; J gene: TRBJ2-3; V gene: TRBV11-2; CDR3 protein: ASRSRDTQY
D gene: NA; J gene: TRBJ2-7; V gene: TRBV7-2; CDR3 protein: ASSLVHGHEQY
D gene: TRBD1; J gene: TRBJ1-1; V gene: TRBV25-1; CDR3 protein: ASNHRGPNTEAF
D gene: TRBD2; J gene: TRBJ2-7; V gene: TRBV18; CDR3 protein: ASSPTGTTYEQY
D gene: NA; J gene: TRBJ2-2; V gene: TRBV12-3/TRBV12-4; CDR3 protein: ASLLGGGAGELF
D gene: NA; J gene: TRBJ1-6; V gene: TRBV7-2; CDR3 protein: ASSRGVGGSPLH
D gene: NA; J gene: TRBJ2-2; V gene: TRBV7-6; CDR3 protein: ASSFARGAGELF
D gene: NA; J gene: TRBJ1-2; V gene: TRBV7-8; CDR3 protein: ASSLQGRQGYT
D gene: NA; J gene: TRBJ1-2; V gene: TRBV7-9; CDR3 protein: ASSRGEFYGYT
D gene: NA; J gene: TRBJ2-1; V gene: TRBV2; CDR3 protein: ASSEGGLGYNEQF
D gene: NA; J gene: TRBJ2-3; V gene: TRBV7-9; CDR3 protein: ASSLSLDTDTQY
D gene: TRBD1; J gene: TRBJ2-7; V gene: TRBV11-2; CDR3 protein: ASSLETGSNYEQY
D gene: NA; J gene: TRBJ1-1; V gene: TRBV7-9; CDR3 protein: ASSRRGVGTEAF
D gene: NA; J gene: TRBJ2-7; V gene: TRBV6-5; CDR3 protein: ASSYKQPYEQY
D gene: TRBD2; J gene: TRBJ2-1; V gene: TRBV15; CDR3 protein: ATSRTSGDEQF
D gene: TRBD1; J gene: TRBJ2-1; V gene: TRBV18; CDR3 protein: ASSPTGTGGRLYEQF
D gene: TRBD1; J gene: TRBJ2-5; V gene: TRBV13; CDR3 protein: ASSSWDSQETQY
D gene: TRBD2; J gene: TRBJ2-1; V gene: TRBV6-5; CDR3 protein: ASSYSGGGANEQF
D gene: NA; J gene: TRBJ1-2; V gene: TRBV4-2; CDR3 protein: ASSQLAGTRNYGYT
D gene: NA; J gene: TRBJ2-2; V gene: TRBV7-2; CDR3 protein: ASSQGTNTGELF
D gene: NA; J gene: TRBJ2-3; V gene: TRBV6-6; CDR3 protein: ASREPGGPTDTQY
D gene: NA; J gene: TRBJ2-7; V gene: TRBV7-3; CDR3 protein: ASSQRLWAGYYGQY
D gene: NA; J gene: TRBJ2-2; V gene: TRBV6-1; CDR3 protein: ASSVGEDGELF